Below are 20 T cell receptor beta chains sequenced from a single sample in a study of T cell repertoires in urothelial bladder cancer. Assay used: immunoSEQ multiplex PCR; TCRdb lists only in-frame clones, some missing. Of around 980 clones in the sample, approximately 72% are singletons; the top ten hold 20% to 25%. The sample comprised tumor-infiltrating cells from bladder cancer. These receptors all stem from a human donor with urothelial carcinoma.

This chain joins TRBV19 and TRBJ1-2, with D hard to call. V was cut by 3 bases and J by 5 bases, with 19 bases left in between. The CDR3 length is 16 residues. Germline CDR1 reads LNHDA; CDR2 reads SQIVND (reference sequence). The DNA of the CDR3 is TGTGCCAGTAGTATCCAGTTCGGGGTTGGCGGGTATGGCTACACCTTC. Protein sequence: CASSIQFGVGGYGYTF. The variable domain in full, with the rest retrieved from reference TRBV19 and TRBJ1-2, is DGGITQSPKYLFRKEGQNVTLSCEQNLNHDAMYWYRQDPGQGLRLIYYSQIVNDFQKGDIAEGYSVSREKKESFPLTVTSAQKNPTAFYLCASSIQFGVGGYGYTFGSGTRLTVV.

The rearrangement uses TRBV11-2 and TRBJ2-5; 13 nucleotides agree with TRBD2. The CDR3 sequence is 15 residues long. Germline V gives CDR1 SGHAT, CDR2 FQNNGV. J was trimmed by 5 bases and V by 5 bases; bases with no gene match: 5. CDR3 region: CASSPGTSGDETQYF. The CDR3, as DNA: TGTGCCAGCAGCCCCGGGACTAGCGGGGATGAGACCCAGTACTTC. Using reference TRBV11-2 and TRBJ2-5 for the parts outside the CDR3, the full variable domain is EAGVAQSPRYKIIEKRQSVAFWCNPISGHATLYWYQQILGQGPKLLIQFQNNGVVDDSQLPKDRFSAERLKGVDSTLKIQPAKLEDSAVYLCASSPGTSGDETQYFGPGTRLLVL.

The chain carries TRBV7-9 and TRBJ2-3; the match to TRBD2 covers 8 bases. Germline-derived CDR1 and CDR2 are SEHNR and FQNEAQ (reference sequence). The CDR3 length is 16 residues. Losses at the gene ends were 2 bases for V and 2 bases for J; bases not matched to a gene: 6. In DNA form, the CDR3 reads TGTGCCAGCAGCTTAAGGGCGGGGGGAAACACAGATACGCAGTATTTT. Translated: CASSLRAGGNTDTQYF.

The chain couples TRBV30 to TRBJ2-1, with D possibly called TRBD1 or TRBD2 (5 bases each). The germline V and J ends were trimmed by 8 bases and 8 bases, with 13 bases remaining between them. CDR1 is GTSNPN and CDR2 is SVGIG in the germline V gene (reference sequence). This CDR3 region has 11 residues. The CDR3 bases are TGTGCCGGCCAAAGAGGGGATGAGCAGTTCTTC. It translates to CAGQRGDEQFF.

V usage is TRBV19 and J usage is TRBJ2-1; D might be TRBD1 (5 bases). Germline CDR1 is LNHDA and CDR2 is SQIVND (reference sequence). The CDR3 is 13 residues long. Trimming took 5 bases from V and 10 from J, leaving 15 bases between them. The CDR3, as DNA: TGTGCCAGTAGTCAGGGTCTCGTAGGCGAGCAGTTCTTC. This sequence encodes CASSQGLVGEQFF.

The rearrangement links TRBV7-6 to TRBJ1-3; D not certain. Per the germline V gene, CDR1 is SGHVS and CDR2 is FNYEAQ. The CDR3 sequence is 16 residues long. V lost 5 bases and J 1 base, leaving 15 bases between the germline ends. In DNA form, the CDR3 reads TGTGCCAGCAGCGACTCCTCAGCCCCTTCTGGAAACACCATATATTTT. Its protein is CASSDSSAPSGNTIYF.

The CDR3 protein is CATAWGEGTEAFF. CDR3 coding DNA: TGTGCCACCGCCTGGGGCGAGGGCACTGAAGCTTTCTTT. The chain uses TRBV19 and TRBJ1-1, with D possibly matching TRBD1 (5 bases). This CDR3 contains 13 residues. V was trimmed by 10 bases and J by 4 bases, leaving 16 bases between them. CDR1 and CDR2 (germline): LNHDA, SQIVND (reference sequence).

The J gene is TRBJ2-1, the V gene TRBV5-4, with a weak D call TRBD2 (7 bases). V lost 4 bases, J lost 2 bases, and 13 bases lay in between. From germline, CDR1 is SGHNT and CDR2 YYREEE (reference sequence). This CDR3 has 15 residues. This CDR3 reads CASSIRGGTYNEQFF. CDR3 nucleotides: TGTGCCAGCAGCATAAGGGGGGGAACCTACAATGAGCAGTTCTTC.

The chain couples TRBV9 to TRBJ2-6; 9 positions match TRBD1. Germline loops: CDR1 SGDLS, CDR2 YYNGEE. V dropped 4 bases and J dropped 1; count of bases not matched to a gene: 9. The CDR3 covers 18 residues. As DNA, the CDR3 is TGTGCCAGCAGCTTCTACAGGGGGCTCTCGTCTGGGGCCAACGTCCTGACTTTC. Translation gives CASSFYRGLSSGANVLTF. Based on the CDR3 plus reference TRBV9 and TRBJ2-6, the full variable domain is DSGVTQTPKHLITATGQRVTLRCSPRSGDLSVYWYQQSLDQGLQFLIQYYNGEERAKGNILERFSAQQFPDLHSELNLSSLELGDSALYFCASSFYRGLSSGANVLTFGAGSRLTVL.

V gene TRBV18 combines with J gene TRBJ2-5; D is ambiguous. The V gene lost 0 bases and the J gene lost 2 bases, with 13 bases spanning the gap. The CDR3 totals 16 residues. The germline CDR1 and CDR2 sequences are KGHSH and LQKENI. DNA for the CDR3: TGTGCCAGCTCACCACCGGTTGCCAGTTTTCAAGAGACCCAGTACTTC. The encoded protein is CASSPPVASFQETQYF.

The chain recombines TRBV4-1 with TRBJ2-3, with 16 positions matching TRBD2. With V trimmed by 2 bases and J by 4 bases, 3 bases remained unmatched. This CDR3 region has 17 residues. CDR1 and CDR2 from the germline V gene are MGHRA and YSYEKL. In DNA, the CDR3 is TGCGCCAGCAGCCAACCGGGACTAGCGGGAGGGCCAGATACGCAGTATTTT. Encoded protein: CASSQPGLAGGPDTQYF.

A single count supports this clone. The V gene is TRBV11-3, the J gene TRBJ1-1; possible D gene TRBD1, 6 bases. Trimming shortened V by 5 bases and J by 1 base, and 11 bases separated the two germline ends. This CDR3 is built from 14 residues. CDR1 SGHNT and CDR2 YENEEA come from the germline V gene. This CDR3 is CASSPQGQNTEAFF. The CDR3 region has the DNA TGTGCCAGCAGCCCCCAGGGGCAGAACACTGAAGCTTTCTTT.

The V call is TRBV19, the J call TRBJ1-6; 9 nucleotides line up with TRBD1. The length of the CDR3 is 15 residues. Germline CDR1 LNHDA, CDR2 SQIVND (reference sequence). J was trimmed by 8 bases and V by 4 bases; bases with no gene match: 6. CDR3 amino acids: CASSTTGGGHSPLHF. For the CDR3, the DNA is TGTGCCAGTAGTACCACAGGGGGCGGACATTCACCCCTCCACTTT.

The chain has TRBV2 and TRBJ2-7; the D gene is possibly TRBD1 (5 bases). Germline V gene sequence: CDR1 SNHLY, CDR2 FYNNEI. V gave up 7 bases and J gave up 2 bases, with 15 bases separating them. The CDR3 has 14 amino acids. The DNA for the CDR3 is TGTGCCAGCATAGGGGCGAAGCGACCCTACGAGCAGTACTTC. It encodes CASIGAKRPYEQYF.

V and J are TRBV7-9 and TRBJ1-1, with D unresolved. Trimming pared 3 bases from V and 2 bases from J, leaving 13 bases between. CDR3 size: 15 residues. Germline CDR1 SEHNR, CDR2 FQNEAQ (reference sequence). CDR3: CASSLRAGTNTEAFF. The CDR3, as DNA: TGTGCCAGCAGCTTGAGGGCAGGTACAAACACTGAAGCTTTCTTT.

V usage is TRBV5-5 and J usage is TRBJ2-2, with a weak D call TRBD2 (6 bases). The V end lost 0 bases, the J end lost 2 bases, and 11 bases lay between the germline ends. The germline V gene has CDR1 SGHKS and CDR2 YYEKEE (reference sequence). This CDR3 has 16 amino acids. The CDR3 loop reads CASSLVPGTNTGELFF. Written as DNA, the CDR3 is TGTGCCAGCAGCTTGGTGCCGGGGACTAACACCGGGGAGCTGTTTTTT.

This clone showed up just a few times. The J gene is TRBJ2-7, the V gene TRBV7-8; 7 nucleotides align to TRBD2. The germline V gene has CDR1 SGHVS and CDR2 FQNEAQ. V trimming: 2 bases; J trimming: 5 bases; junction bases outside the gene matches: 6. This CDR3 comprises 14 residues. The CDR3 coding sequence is TGTGCCAGCAGCTTAATGGGCGGGAGAGACGAGCAGTACTTC. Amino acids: CASSLMGGRDEQYF.

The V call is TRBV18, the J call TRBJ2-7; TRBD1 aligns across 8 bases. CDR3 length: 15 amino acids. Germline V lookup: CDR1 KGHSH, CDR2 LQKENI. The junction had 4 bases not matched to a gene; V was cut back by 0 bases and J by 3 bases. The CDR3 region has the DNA TGTGCCAGCTCACCACCGCGAGGACAGGGCTACGAGCAGTACTTC. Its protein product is CASSPPRGQGYEQYF.

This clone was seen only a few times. The CDR3 is CASSELSGLADTQYF. For the CDR3, the DNA is TGCGCCAGCAGTGAGCTGAGCGGCCTAGCAGATACGCAGTATTTT. The chain couples TRBV10-1 to TRBJ2-3; perhaps TRBD2 as D (5 bases). CDR3 length: 15 residues. The germline V and J ends were trimmed by 2 bases and 4 bases, with 13 bases remaining between them. Germline V gene sequence: CDR1 WNHNN, CDR2 SYGVQD (reference sequence).

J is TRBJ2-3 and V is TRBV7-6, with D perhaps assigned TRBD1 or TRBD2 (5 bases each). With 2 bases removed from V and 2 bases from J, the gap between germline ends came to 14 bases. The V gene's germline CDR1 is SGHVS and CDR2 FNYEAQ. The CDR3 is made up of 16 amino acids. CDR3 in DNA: TGTGCCAGCAGCTTATCTCCGGGACCCCCCACAGATACGCAGTATTTT. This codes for CASSLSPGPPTDTQYF. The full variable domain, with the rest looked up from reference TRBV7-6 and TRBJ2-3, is GAGVSQSPRYKVTKRGQDVALRCDPISGHVSLYWYRQALGQGPEFLTYFNYEAQQDKSGLPNDRFSAERPEGSISTLTIQRTEQRDSAMYRCASSLSPGPPTDTQYFGPGTRLTVL.